This TCR beta chain was found in a study of OX40 agonist ivuxolimab in advanced cancers. Study-level background: The diagnoses of dose-escalation patients were hepatocellular carcinoma, melanoma, renal cell or head and neck cancer. Study results and caveats: Relative to CD4+ cells, CD8+ T cells on average had more expanded clones.

With autoimmune disease history or systemic immunosuppression, patients were excluded. Sampling times: baseline, cycle 4 day 1, cycle 7 day 1. The V gene end was trimmed by 1 base and the J gene end by 8 bases; junction bases not matched to a gene: 11. Per the germline V gene, CDR1 is SGHTA and CDR2 is FQGTGA. The CDR3 runs 18 residues. To note about this clone: Its antigen is not known.

The method was immunoSEQ multiplex PCR; TCRdb's version includes in-frame clones alone and lacks a portion of them. The sample has 120,000 or so clones; just under 95% are singletons. This chain uses TRBV7-3 with TRBJ2-1, with 13 bases matching TRBD2. This TCR was recovered from an adult with an advanced solid tumor such as melanoma, head and neck, liver or kidney cancer. The material sequenced was CD4+ or CD8+ T cells sorted from blood, taken in a trial of the OX40 agonist ivuxolimab. The CDR3 sequence: CASSLNSGLAGVADEQFF. The CDR3 nucleotides are TGTGCCAGCAGCTTAAATTCAGGACTAGCGGGAGTTGCCGATGAGCAGTTCTTC.